This T cell receptor beta chain comes out of a study of blood T cell repertoires in COVID-19. Turning to the study itself: Both acute and convalescent COVID-19 samples were obtained from the United States, Italy and Spain. From T cells, B-cell-depleted T cells, or PBMCs came the material, which was cDNA or gDNA.

Authors' analysis steps: Cell counts per sample came from amplifying reference gene primers. TCRdb keeps only in-frame clones here, not all; method: immunoSEQ multiplex PCR. That table supplies the V and J calls and clone size; D and trimming were determined from the DNA. The sample holds fewer than 150,000 clones; more than 60% are singletons and the top ten take roughly 2.5%. The V and J ends lost 4 bases and 3 bases, in that order; junction bases with no gene match: 8. This CDR3 has 17 residues. The germline V gene has CDR1 KGHDR and CDR2 SFDVKD. This clone was observed a single time. Input material: peripheral blood. This TCR was recovered from a man aged 50-59 years with acute or convalescent COVID-19. V and J are TRBV24-1 and TRBJ2-3; 11 bases are shared with TRBD2. The CDR3 loop is CATSDSGLADRTDTQYF. DNA of the CDR3: TGTGCCACCAGTGACTCGGGACTAGCGGACCGTACAGATACGCAGTATTTT.